These T cell receptor beta chains were read from a single sample in a study of T cell responses to AZD1222 COVID-19 vaccine. Sequencing used immunoSEQ multiplex PCR; TCRdb keeps in-frame clones, though not all of them. This sample has some 180,000 clones, with approximately 91% found just once. Sequencing was performed on peripheral blood, taken 28 days after the second AZD1222 dose. The receptors stem from an adult who received the AZD1222 COVID-19 vaccine. Each CDR3 is given with its conserved first and last residue. D genes are given only for firm matches. The size of a clone is reported for some rows only, either as once, few or many, or as a class for expanded clones.

d_gene: TRBD1
abundance: .
j_gene: TRBJ1-6
v_gene: TRBV19
CDR3nt: TGTGCCAGTAGTAACGACAGGGCCGCGAATTCACCCCTCCACTTT
CDR3aa: CASSNDRAANSPLHF

d_gene: .
abundance: .
j_gene: TRBJ1-1
v_gene: TRBV5-1
CDR3nt: TGCGCCAGCAGCTGGACGGGCAGGCGGAACACTGAAGCTTTCTTT
CDR3aa: CASSWTGRRNTEAFF

d_gene: TRBD1
abundance: few
j_gene: TRBJ2-3
v_gene: TRBV23-1
CDR3nt: TGCGCCAGCAGACCGGGACAGGCTACAGATACGCAGTATTTT
CDR3aa: CASRPGQATDTQYF

d_gene: TRBD2
abundance: .
j_gene: TRBJ2-7
v_gene: TRBV18
CDR3nt: TGTGCCAGCTCCCCCCTGGTGTCCAGCGGGAGTTACGAGCAGTACTTC
CDR3aa: CASSPLVSSGSYEQYF

d_gene: .
abundance: few
j_gene: TRBJ1-2
v_gene: TRBV7-9
CDR3nt: TGTGCCAGCAGCTTACACAGGGAGGGATACACCTTC
CDR3aa: CASSLHREGYTF

d_gene: .
abundance: .
j_gene: TRBJ1-5
v_gene: TRBV19
CDR3nt: TGTGCCAGTAGTATCGGTCTTAGCAATCAGCCCCAGCATTTT
CDR3aa: CASSIGLSNQPQHF

d_gene: .
abundance: .
j_gene: TRBJ1-2
v_gene: TRBV13
CDR3nt: TGTGCCAGCAACCACCGGACGTTGACGGCCGATAACTATGGCTACACCTTC
CDR3aa: CASNHRTLTADNYGYTF

d_gene: TRBD1
abundance: .
j_gene: TRBJ1-2
v_gene: TRBV7-2
CDR3nt: TGTGCCAGCATCGACGGGAAGGGGGCTTTCCCTTATGGCTACACCTTC
CDR3aa: CASIDGKGAFPYGYTF

d_gene: .
abundance: .
j_gene: TRBJ2-7
v_gene: TRBV7-8
CDR3nt: TGTGCCAGCAGCCCCAACATCGGGGGCAACGAGCAGTACTTC
CDR3aa: CASSPNIGGNEQYF

d_gene: .
abundance: few
j_gene: TRBJ1-5
v_gene: TRBV24-1
CDR3nt: TGTGCCACCAGTGATCCCGAAGGGGGGGGATGGCAGCCCCAGCATTTT
CDR3aa: CATSDPEGGGWQPQHF

d_gene: .
abundance: .
j_gene: TRBJ1-1
v_gene: TRBV18
CDR3nt: TGTGCCAGCTCACCCATCGGGGGGTTTAGGTGGACTGAAGCTTTCTTT
CDR3aa: CASSPIGGFRWTEAFF